This T cell receptor (beta chain) came from a study of blood T cells in healthy people across ages. For the second PCR, which ran for 7 to 11 cycles, a sample-barcoded 5' primer and a J-beta primer mix were used. In TCRdb, the 5' RACE reads were re-called with MiXCR into one record per CDR3 protein. The sample lists roughly 1,800,000 distinct CDR3 sequences; roughly 49% were seen once. A few counts support this clonotype. This sequence was found in a middle-aged woman in good health. The sequenced sample consisted of blood.

The CDR3, as DNA: TGTGCCAGCAGCTCTACGGGACTAGCGAGTGGATCCTACAATGAGCAGTTCTTC. The encoded protein is CASSSTGLASGSYNEQFF. The chain joins TRBV11-2 to TRBJ2-1; TRBD2 aligns across 10 bases. The CDR3 is made up of 18 amino acids. Germline values: CDR1 SGHAT, CDR2 FQNNGV. With V trimmed by 4 bases and J by 1 base, 10 bases remained unmatched.